These 29 T cell receptor delta chains were sequenced from one sample in a study of γδ T cells in repeated Plasmodium falciparum infection. TCRdb made new clone calls on the multiplex PCR reads using CATT. The sample records tens of thousands of delta-chain clones, 1.4% to 1.5% being singletons. Flow sorting of PBMC yielded separate Vgamma9/Vdelta2+ and Vdelta2-negative gammadelta T cell populations for bulk repertoire analysis. Sequenced sample: gamma-delta T cells from blood. Every receptor here comes from a pool of human donors (malaria-infected and uninfected, not separated).

This clone was observed a few times. A far larger clone is only one base removed, so a read error is likely. Within the sample, other DNA sequences also encode this same CDR3. The genes are TRDV2 and TRDJ1, with 7 nucleotides matching TRDD3. The J gene comes from matching the DNA to germline here; TCRdb lacks it. CDR3 length: 18 amino acids. Germline CDR1 is GEAIGNYY and CDR2 is EKD. Trimming at V came to 0 bases and at J to 0 bases, leaving 12 bases not matched to a gene. In DNA, the CDR3 is TGTGCCTGTGACACCGTTCCTCTCCGGATACGGGACACCGATAAACTCATCTTT. Its translation is CACDTVPLRIRDTDKLIF.

Turning to this clone: TCRdb attributes to this sequence the protein of a much larger clone, which differs from the DNA translation at residue 7; a read error is likely, and the protein displayed is translated from the DNA. This chain links TRAV38-2/DV8 with TRDJ1, with D unclear. The J gene, left out of TCRdb, was set here by checking the DNA against germline. Germline values: CDR1 TSESDYY, CDR2 QEAYKQQN. This CDR3 has 17 amino acids. Trimming took 3 bases from V and 0 from J, leaving 18 bases between them. The CDR3 loop is CAYRTHLTAPYTDKLIF. The DNA of the CDR3 is TGTGCTTATAGGACCCACCTTACGGCCCCCTACACCGATAAACTCATCTTT.

As for this clone: A read error is the likely source, as a far larger clone sits one nucleotide away. Other nucleotide sequences from this sample produce the same CDR3. V and J are TRDV1 and TRDJ3, with D possibly matching TRDD2 (5 bases). No J gene is reported in TCRdb; it was inferred here by comparing the DNA with germline. The CDR3 sequence is 16 residues long. Germline V CDR1 and CDR2: TSWWSYY, QGS. CDR3 amino acids: CALNLRHTWDTRQMFF. The DNA for the CDR3 is TGTGCCCTAAACCTACGGCACACCTGGGACACCCGACAGATGTTTTTC.

In its sample, this clone was seen many times. The rearrangement links TRDV1 to TRDJ1, with 9 bases identical to TRDD3. V dropped 3 bases and J dropped 0; count of bases not matched to a gene: 26. This CDR3 comprises 23 residues. Germline CDR1 and CDR2: TSWWSYY and QGS. The CDR3 loop is CALGDPYLATSRTGGPYTDKLIF. The CDR3 region has the DNA TGTGCTCTTGGGGACCCCTACCTGGCAACTTCTCGTACTGGGGGACCGTACACCGATAAACTCATCTTT.

A word on this clone: With only one base between it and a far larger clone, this is likely a read error. The same CDR3 is also encoded by other DNA sequences in this sample. This chain connects TRDV3 to TRDJ1; no clear D gene. The J gene is absent in TCRdb and was assigned here via DNA matching to germline. Germline V gives CDR1 TVYSNPD, CDR2 GDNSRS (reference sequence). The CDR3 consists of 15 residues. V shed 1 base and J shed 0 bases, with 15 bases lying between them. As DNA, the CDR3 is TGTGCCTTTACCCCCTCCCTGGTCTACACCGATAAACTCATCTTT. Translated, it gives CAFTPSLVYTDKLIF.

This sequence joins TRDV1 and TRDJ1, with TRDD3 matching 11 bases. TCRdb does not report a J gene; here it was assigned by matching the DNA to germline references. The CDR3 has 21 residues. The J segment lost 0 bases and the V segment lost 0 bases, leaving 15 bases of the junction unmatched. Germline CDR1 reads TSWWSYY; CDR2 reads QGS. In DNA, the CDR3 is TGTGCTCTTGGGGAACTATCCCTCCCTACGGCCTGGGGGATACACACCGATAAACTCATCTTT. Its protein product is CALGELSLPTAWGIHTDKLIF.

As regards this clone: TCRdb attributes to this sequence the protein of a much larger clone, which differs from the DNA translation at residues 4 and 14; a read error is likely, and the protein displayed is translated from the DNA. The rearrangement uses TRDV2 and TRDJ1; 10 positions match TRDD3. The CDR3 has 25 residues. Germline assignment: CDR1 GEAIGNYY and CDR2 EKD. CDR3 DNA: TGTGCCTGTTACACCGTCGGTCTGGGGGGATACGCGGCGATCCGCGTATCCGAGACCACCGATAAACTCATCTTT. It encodes CACYTVGLGGYAAIRVSETTDKLIF.

This clone was counted a few times. TCRdb shows a much larger clone's protein in place of this DNA's translation, and the two differ at residue 10, likely through a read error; the protein shown is translated from the DNA. The V gene is TRDV2, the J gene TRDJ1; 10 bases align to TRDD3. The J gene was not available in TCRdb and was assigned here by matching the DNA to germline segments. There are 15 residues in the CDR3. V shed 3 bases, J shed 0 bases, and the junction held 3 bases outside the gene matches. Germline V gene lookup returns CDR1 GEAIGNYY and CDR2 EKD. Here the CDR3 DNA reads TGTGCCTGTGACGGACTGGGGGATCACACCGATAAACTCATCTTT. Translating it yields CACDGLGDHTDKLIF.

On this clone itself: TCRdb pairs this DNA with a much larger clone's protein that differs at residue 6, likely a read error; the protein shown was translated from the DNA. The chain links TRDV1 to TRDJ1, with no clear D. Assignment of the J gene here rests on matching the DNA to germline, because TCRdb gives none. This CDR3 is 10 amino acids long. Looked up from germline, CDR1 is TSWWSYY and CDR2 is QGS. The V gene lost 5 bases and the J gene lost 8 bases, with 6 bases spanning the gap. CDR3: CALGKSKLIF. The CDR3 DNA sequence: TGTGCTCTTGGGAAGTCCAAACTCATCTTT.

This clone was observed a handful of times. Since a far larger clone is one base different, this is likely a read error. Other DNA sequences in this sample translate to the same CDR3. This chain's CDR3 is CACDTSLGDTGVTAQLFF. The DNA for the CDR3 is TGTGCCTGTGACACCTCCCTGGGGGATACGGGCGTGACAGCACAACTCTTCTTT. V and J are TRDV2 and TRDJ2, with 12 positions matching TRDD3. Matching the DNA to germline supplied the J gene, which TCRdb does not give. The CDR3 sequence is 18 residues long. Per germline, CDR1 GEAIGNYY and CDR2 EKD. The trim removed 0 bases at V and 3 bases at J, leaving 7 bases unmatched.

Worth noting for this clone: TCRdb assigns this DNA the protein of a much larger clone, which departs from its translation at residue 5; this likely reflects a read error, and the protein shown comes from translating the DNA. V is TRDV2 and J is TRDJ1; 7 bases agree with TRDD3. This CDR3 has 18 residues. J lost 0 bases, V lost 3 bases, and 15 bases had no gene match. Germline V gene lookup returns CDR1 GEAIGNYY and CDR2 EKD. CDR3 DNA sequence: TGTGCCTGTGACGCCGTATCGACTCTCCTGGGGGACACCGATAAACTCATCTTT. Translating gives CACDAVSTLLGDTDKLIF.

A note on this clone: The protein given by TCRdb reflects a much larger clone and differs at residue 6 from this DNA's translation, likely from a read error; the protein shown is the DNA's translation. V usage is TRDV2 and J usage is TRDJ1; D ambiguous. V was trimmed by 3 bases and J by 0 bases, leaving 13 bases between them. The CDR3 runs to 15 residues. Germline lookup yields CDR1 GEAIGNYY and CDR2 EKD. The DNA of the CDR3 is TGTGCCTGTGACCCCGTGTCCCCGTACACCGATAAACTCATCTTT. This translates into CACDPVSPYTDKLIF.

Of note for this clone: This DNA translates differently at residue 11 from the TCRdb protein, which is that of a much larger clone; a read error is likely, and the protein shown is the DNA's own translation. This chain connects TRDV1 to TRDJ1; TRDD3 matches 7 bases. CDR1 is TSWWSYY, CDR2 QGS, per germline. The J segment lost 2 bases and the V segment lost 2 bases, leaving 11 bases of the junction unmatched. There are 17 residues in the CDR3. CDR3 loop: CALGEVSVLGRTDKLIF. CDR3 bases: TGTGCTCTTGGGGAAGTTTCCGTACTGGGGAGAACCGATAAACTCATCTTT.

As concerns this clone: The protein in TCRdb stems from a much larger clone and differs at residue 6 from this DNA's translation, likely a read error; here the protein is translated from the DNA. J is TRDJ1 and V is TRDV2; D ambiguous. TCRdb leaves out the J gene; it was filled in here by matching the DNA to germline. The CDR3 sequence is 12 residues long. V was cut by 4 bases and J by 7 bases, with 12 bases left in between. Looked up from germline, CDR1 is GEAIGNYY and CDR2 is EKD. CDR3 residues: CACDLRVSKLIF. DNA for the CDR3: TGTGCCTGTGATCTGAGGGTTAGTAAACTCATCTTT.

On this clone itself: The protein TCRdb gives is from a much larger clone and does not agree with this DNA's translation at residue 18, likely a read error; the protein shown here comes from the DNA. Called V gene: TRDV2; the J gene was not called; the table's D call TRDD3 went unverified against the DNA. This CDR3 spans 20 amino acids. Germline V gives CDR1 GEAIGNYY, CDR2 EKD. CDR3 DNA sequence: TGTGCCTGTGACACCCGTACTGGGGGATACGACTCCTGGGACACCCGACAGACGTTTTTC. Its protein is CACDTRTGGYDSWDTRQTFF.

This clone showed up just a few times. This likely stems from a read error, as it lies one base from a far larger clone. Other nucleotide sequences in the sample specify the same CDR3. The chain joins TRDV2 to TRDJ1; TRDD2 is a possible D gene (8 bases). The J gene is not listed in TCRdb, so it was assigned here from a DNA match to germline. There are 27 residues in the CDR3. V was shortened by 4 bases and J by 1 base, with 51 bases between the two germline ends. The germline CDR1 and CDR2 sequences are GEAIGNYY and EKD. This CDR3 reads CACDTKLPTSTGELPPSCDKATDKLIF. CDR3 sequence (DNA): TGTGCCTGTGATACCAAACTTCCTACAAGTACTGGGGAACTTCCCCCCTCCTGCGATAAAGCCACCGATAAACTCATCTTT.

In its sample, this clone was seen a few times. Translating this DNA gives a protein that differs at residue 6 from the TCRdb one, which belongs to a much larger clone; a read error is likely, and the protein shown is this translation. This chain connects TRDV2 to TRDJ1, with a tentative D call TRDD3 (5 bases). The germline V gene encodes CDR1 GEAIGNYY and CDR2 EKD. The CDR3 is 16 amino acids. V shed 3 bases and J shed 1 base, with 17 bases lying between them. CDR3 loop: CACDHRGVMSTDKLIF. DNA of the CDR3: TGTGCCTGTGACCACCGGGGGGTAATGTCCACCGATAAACTCATCTTT.

This clone was seen a few times. The protein that TCRdb holds for this DNA derives from a much larger clone and differs from the translated DNA at residue 4, which likely indicates a read error; the protein shown here is translated from the DNA. This rearrangement joins TRDV1 to TRDJ1; 10 positions agree with TRDD3. The J gene comes from matching the DNA to germline here; TCRdb lacks it. Germline V gene data show CDR1 as TSWWSYY and CDR2 as QGS. The length of the CDR3 is 19 residues. The CDR3 reads CALREPGVLGDSAIDKLIF. CDR3 nucleotides: TGTGCTCTTAGGGAACCTGGTGTACTGGGGGATTCAGCCATCGATAAACTCATCTTT.

As to this clone: The protein recorded in TCRdb matches a much larger clone and deviates from this DNA's translation at residue 5, suggesting a read error; the protein here is obtained by translating the DNA. The chain employs TRDV2 and TRDJ3; TRDD3 aligns across 8 bases. The J gene was missing in TCRdb and was found by matching the end of the DNA to germline. The CDR3 is 20 residues long. Germline V gene lookup returns CDR1 GEAIGNYY and CDR2 EKD. V trimming: 3 bases; J trimming: 0 bases; junction bases outside the gene matches: 12. The CDR3 region has the DNA TGTGCCTGTGACGCCGGCGACTGGGGGGAAAGCTCCTGGGACACCCGACAGATGTTTTTC. Translation: CACDAGDWGESSWDTRQMFF.

This clone has at least ten counts. This sequence is one base from a far larger clone and is likely a read error. This sample also contains other DNA sequences that code for the same CDR3. This rearrangement joins TRDV2 to TRDJ2; TRDD3 matches 9 bases. In the absence of a J gene in TCRdb, the DNA was matched to germline to assign it here. The CDR3 is 21 amino acids. CDR1 and CDR2 from the germline V gene are GEAIGNYY and EKD. The CDR3 is CACDTFLDWGTRAYLTAQLFF. CDR3 in DNA: TGTGCCTGTGACACCTTCCTTGACTGGGGGACAAGGGCCTATTTGACGGCACAACTCTTCTTT.

Of note for this clone: With a far larger clone one base away, a read error is the likely cause. The identical CDR3 is also encoded by other nucleotide sequences in the sample. The genes are TRDV2 and TRDJ1; D is possibly TRDD3 (6 bases). As TCRdb names no J gene, one was assigned here on the basis of a DNA match to germline. V lost 1 base to trimming and J lost 0 bases, with 11 bases between them. The CDR3 extends over 15 amino acids. Germline values: CDR1 GEAIGNYY, CDR2 EKD. CDR3: CACDTVGGYTDKLIF. In DNA form, the CDR3 reads TGTGCCTGTGACACTGTGGGGGGCTACACCGATAAACTCATCTTT.

This clone was recorded at least ten times. The V and J genes are TRDV1 and TRDJ1; D remains ambiguous. Trimming took off 7 bases at V and 4 bases at J, with 7 bases between the two ends. The germline CDR1 and CDR2 sequences are TSWWSYY and QGS. The CDR3 spans 11 residues. The DNA for the CDR3 is TGTGCTCTTGACATTTTCGATAAACTCATCTTT. Its protein is CALDIFDKLIF.

This clone was seen more than once but under ten times. The TCRdb protein, from a much larger clone, departs from this DNA's translation at residue 8, likely by read error; the protein shown derives from the DNA. V gene TRDV1 combines with J gene TRDJ1, with TRDD3 identical over 7 bases. V gave up 0 bases and J gave up 0 bases; unmatched junction bases: 10. The germline V gene has CDR1 TSWWSYY and CDR2 QGS. CDR3 length: 18 residues. The CDR3 reads CALGELKRGMSDTDKLIF. CDR3 nucleotide sequence: TGTGCTCTTGGGGAACTAAAACGGGGGATGTCCGACACCGATAAACTCATCTTT.

This clone was recorded at least ten times. It is unclear where the CDR3 begins or ends on the DNA, so no DNA is shown, and the CDR3 is as TCRdb lists it. V gene TRAV29/DV5 combines with J gene TRDJ1; TRDD3 reflects the table's D call only, with no check against the DNA. Germline V gene lookup returns CDR1 NSMFDY and CDR2 ISSIKDK. Including both end residues, the CDR3 is 18 amino acids long. The CDR3 loop reads CSVLLCSKRRDHTDKLIF.

This clone showed up many times. A read error likely explains why the TCRdb protein, taken from a much larger clone, differs from this DNA's translation at residue 6; the protein shown is translated from the DNA. The chain has TRDV2 and TRDJ1, with D unclear. The CDR3 is 18 residues long. Deletions cut 3 bases from V and 0 bases from J, with 22 bases between. The germline V gene has CDR1 GEAIGNYY and CDR2 EKD. CDR3 coding DNA: TGTGCCTGTGACTCGGTAGCCGGCTCAATGGGAAACACCGATAAACTCATCTTT. Translated, it gives CACDSVAGSMGNTDKLIF.

A few counts support this clone. TCRdb assigns this DNA the protein of a much larger clone, which departs from its translation at residue 9; this likely reflects a read error, and the protein shown comes from translating the DNA. The rearrangement joins TRDV3 to TRDJ1; 10 nucleotides match TRDD3. TCRdb supplies no J gene; here it was assigned by aligning the nucleotide sequence to germline. The germline V gene has CDR1 TVYSNPD and CDR2 GDNSRS (reference sequence). The trim removed 0 bases at V and 4 bases at J, leaving 8 bases unmatched. This CDR3 is 15 amino acids long. CDR3 in DNA: TGTGCCTTTAGTTGGGGGATACTACCACTCGATAAACTCATCTTT. Protein: CAFSWGILPLDKLIF.

This clone was detected a few times. The translation of this DNA and the TCRdb protein of a much larger clone differ at residue 10, probably owing to a read error; the protein shown here is translated from the DNA. The V and J genes are TRDV2 and TRDJ2; 12 bases match TRDD3. Germline CDR1 reads GEAIGNYY; CDR2 reads EKD. The CDR3 totals 20 residues. V lost 3 bases to trimming and J lost 5 bases; unmatched junction nucleotides: 18. The CDR3 protein is CACDPVYPSPGGYGTAQLFF. CDR3 nucleotide sequence: TGTGCCTGTGACCCTGTATATCCCAGTCCTGGGGGATACGGCACAGCACAACTCTTCTTT.

This clone occurred a few times. A far larger clone differs by one base, so this is likely a read error. This sample includes further DNA sequences coding for the same CDR3. This sequence joins TRDV2 and TRDJ2; 11 nucleotides agree with TRDD3. Germline matching of the DNA provided the J gene here, since TCRdb leaves it blank. This CDR3 region has 15 residues. CDR1 and CDR2 from the germline V gene are GEAIGNYY and EKD. The junction had 2 bases not matched to a gene; V was cut back by 0 bases and J by 6 bases. CDR3 protein: CACDTLGDTPAQLFF. The CDR3, as DNA: TGTGCCTGTGACACCCTGGGGGATACCCCAGCACAACTCTTCTTT.

Concerning this clone itself: Only one base separates this from a far larger clonotype, so it likely reflects a read error. CDR3 nucleotide sequence: TGTGCTCTTGGGGAACCGCATCGCCTTCTCACATGTTTGACAGCACAACTCTTCTTT. This translates into CALGEPHRLLTCLTAQLFF. This rearrangement joins TRDV1 to TRDJ2; maybe TRDD2 (5 bases). The J gene, left out of TCRdb, was set here by checking the DNA against germline. The V gene lost 1 base and the J gene lost 1 base, with 19 bases spanning the gap. The CDR3 is made up of 19 amino acids. Looked up from germline, CDR1 is TSWWSYY and CDR2 is QGS.